A single sample is the source of the 18 T cell receptor beta chains below, sequenced in a study of regulatory T cells in long-lasting Graves disease. For TCR beta, libraries came from iRepertoire HTBI primers and Arm-PCR of CDR3 regions. TCRdb re-called the multiplex PCR reads with MiXCR, one entry per CDR3 protein. The sample lists 300,000 or so distinct CDR3 sequences, 20% seen once, with less than 35% in the top ten. Time point in this sample: persistent/refractory GD, antithyroid drugs over 5 years with positive TRAb. From RNA extracted from PBMCs, the TCR library was made. The material was peripheral blood mononuclear cells (PBMCs), obtained when the disease was refractory, from a patient treated with antithyroid drugs. These receptors came from a female donor with Graves disease.

The chain combines TRBV28 with TRBJ2-2, with D unresolved. This CDR3 is 16 amino acids long. V lost 3 bases and J 1 base, leaving 12 bases between the germline ends. The germline gives CDR1 MDHEN, CDR2 SYDVKM. The CDR3 coding sequence is TGTGCCAGCAGTTTTCGTGTTCTAGGGAACACCGGGGAGCTGTTTTTT. Protein: CASSFRVLGNTGELFF.

The chain links TRBV6-2 or TRBV6-3 to TRBJ1-3; D gene unclear. V gave up 6 bases and J gave up 6 bases, with 12 bases separating them. The CDR3 totals 13 residues. Germline CDR1 and CDR2: MNHEY and SVGEGT. The CDR3 DNA reads TGTGCCAGCAGCCAAGCCGTCTTAAACACCATATATTTT. Translating it yields CASSQAVLNTIYF.

This clonotype was seen more than once but under ten times. The rearrangement uses TRBV9 and TRBJ1-1; 7 nucleotides agree with TRBD1. The V segment lost 0 bases and the J segment 0 bases; nucleotides outside the gene matches: 8. CDR1 and CDR2 (germline): SGDLS, YYNGEE. CDR3 length: 17 residues. The CDR3 nucleotides read TGTGCCAGCAGCGTAGTTGGAGGGGGCATGATGAACACTGAAGCTTTCTTT. Protein sequence: CASSVVGGGMMNTEAFF.

In regard to this clonotype: With a much larger clone just one base away, this may be a read error. V gene TRBV7-2 combines with J gene TRBJ2-6; no clear D gene. The CDR3 totals 16 residues. Germline CDR1 is SGHTA and CDR2 is FQGNSA. V lost 0 bases, J lost 2 bases, and 8 bases lay in between. CDR3 bases: TGTGCCAGCAGCTTAGCTTACCGCCCTGGGGCCAACGTCCTGACTTTC. Its protein product is CASSLAYRPGANVLTF.

In its sample, this clonotype was seen many times. The V gene is TRBV7-3, the J gene TRBJ2-2, with 9 bases that match TRBD1. The CDR3 is made up of 14 amino acids. CDR1 is SGHTA and CDR2 is FQGTGA in the germline V gene. The V segment lost 5 bases and the J segment 8 bases; nucleotides outside the gene matches: 6. The CDR3, as DNA: TGTGCCAGCAGCCTCGGACAGGGGACGGGGGAGCTGTTTTTT. Protein sequence: CASSLGQGTGELFF.

There are a few counts of this clonotype. This chain links TRBV12-3 or TRBV12-4 with TRBJ1-3, with TRBD1 identical over 7 bases. Losses at the gene ends were 7 bases for V and 4 bases for J; bases not matched to a gene: 10. This CDR3 contains 15 residues. Here the CDR3 reads CASNPGGTLGNTIYF. As DNA, the CDR3 is TGTGCCAGCAACCCAGGGGGGACCCTCGGAAACACCATATATTTT.

Worth noting for this clonotype: A much larger clone lies one base from this, so it may be a read error. This CDR3 reads CATMAGGGDGYAF. The DNA for the CDR3 is TGTGCCACCATGGCAGGGGGCGGTGATGGCTACGCCTTC. The V gene is TRBV24-1, the J gene TRBJ1-2, with 8 bases fitting TRBD1. Germline V CDR1 and CDR2: KGHDR, SFDVKD. The CDR3 sequence is 13 residues long.

This clonotype was found a few times. V is TRBV13 and J is TRBJ2-7; D possibly corresponds to TRBD2 (6 bases). Germline V gene data show CDR1 as PRHDT and CDR2 as FYEKMQ (reference sequence). The CDR3 spans 15 residues. V was pared by 1 base and J by 5 bases, with 15 bases between. CDR3 coding DNA: TGTGCCAGCAGCTTAGCAACGCTAGCGTCGAACGAGCAGTACTTC. The encoded protein is CASSLATLASNEQYF.

The rearrangement links TRBV27 to TRBJ2-7, with D perhaps TRBD2 (6 bases). Trimming took 5 bases from V and 3 from J, leaving 20 bases between them. CDR1 and CDR2 (germline): MNHEY, SMNVEV (reference sequence). There are 16 residues in the CDR3. The DNA for the CDR3 is TGTGCCAGCAGTAGCTTCCGGGACTCTGAGGTCTACGAGCAGTACTTC. Translation: CASSSFRDSEVYEQYF.

This clonotype showed up many times. This chain joins TRBV6-5 and TRBJ1-1; 10 bases agree with TRBD1. The CDR3 covers 17 residues. CDR1 is MNHEY, CDR2 SVGAGI, per germline. After removal of 4 bases from V and 1 base from J, the junction contained 9 bases not matched to a gene. CDR3 DNA: TGTGCCAGCAGTTCCTACGACAGGGGGCGAGGGAACACTGAAGCTTTCTTT. Its protein product is CASSSYDRGRGNTEAFF.

This clonotype was found many times. The J gene is TRBJ1-4, the V gene TRBV2, with 10 bases aligning to TRBD1. Germline CDR1 reads SNHLY; CDR2 reads FYNNEI. The CDR3 is 16 residues long. Trimming cost V 8 bases and J 3 bases; bases outside gene matches: 9. DNA for the CDR3: TGTGCCAGCGCGGGACAGGGGTATAGTCCTAATGAAAAACTGTTTTTT. Its translation: CASAGQGYSPNEKLFF.

The chain couples TRBV11-2 to TRBJ2-1; D is perhaps TRBD1 (6 bases). The V gene lost 0 bases and the J gene lost 0 bases, with 9 bases spanning the gap. The CDR3 totals 16 residues. Germline assignment: CDR1 SGHAT and CDR2 FQNNGV. For the CDR3, the DNA is TGTGCCAGCAGCTTAGAGTGGACAGTCTCCTACAATGAGCAGTTCTTC. Its protein product is CASSLEWTVSYNEQFF.

This clonotype has only a few counts. The chain carries TRBV7-2 and TRBJ1-4; 11 bases line up with TRBD1. CDR1 and CDR2 from the germline V gene are SGHTA and FQGNSA. The CDR3 contains 17 residues. Trimming cost V 3 bases and J 8 bases; bases outside gene matches: 11. CDR3 DNA: TGTGCCAGCAGCTTCGGGACAGGGGGTGCCTCTTACGAAAAACTGTTTTTT. This sequence encodes CASSFGTGGASYEKLFF.

CDR3 in amino acids: CASSLVKPGELRETQYF. CDR3 nucleotides: TGTGCCAGCAGCTTGGTTAAGCCGGGAGAATTGAGAGAGACCCAGTACTTC. The chain joins TRBV5-4 to TRBJ2-5, with TRBD2 as a possible D gene (6 bases). V was pared by 0 bases and J by 4 bases, with 19 bases between. The CDR3 runs 17 residues. CDR1 is SGHNT and CDR2 is YYREEE in the germline V gene (reference sequence).

This clonotype has a count of ten or more. J is TRBJ2-5 and V is TRBV2; D is ambiguous. Germline V gives CDR1 SNHLY, CDR2 FYNNEI. Trimming took off 0 bases at V and 6 bases at J, with 14 bases between the two ends. This CDR3 is 15 amino acids long. The CDR3 region has the DNA TGTGCCAGCAGTGAAGCGCTTCTGAAAAGGAAGACCCAGTACTTC. It specifies CASSEALLKRKTQYF. Full variable domain (missing parts from reference TRBV2 and TRBJ2-5): EPEVTQTPSHQVTQMGQEVILRCVPISNHLYFYWYRQILGQKVEFLVSFYNNEISEKSEIFDDQFSVERPDGSNFTLKIRSTKLEDSAMYFCASSEALLKRKTQYFGPGTRLLVL.

This chain connects TRBV6-1 to TRBJ2-2; TRBD2 agrees at 10 bases. The V and J ends lost 6 bases and 6 bases, in that order; junction bases with no gene match: 19. Looked up from germline, CDR1 is MNHNS and CDR2 is SASEGT. The CDR3 has 19 residues. CDR3 DNA sequence: TGTGCCAGCAGCCCCACCGCAACTTCGCTAGCGGGAGAGTCCGGGGAGCTGTTTTTT. Translated: CASSPTATSLAGESGELFF.

The genes are TRBV6-5 and TRBJ2-5, with 10 nucleotides matching TRBD2. CDR3 length: 14 amino acids. Germline values: CDR1 MNHEY, CDR2 SVGAGI. V gave up 2 bases and J gave up 6 bases; unmatched junction bases: 3. In DNA, the CDR3 is TGTGCCAGCAGTTACGGAGCGGGGGGGCAGACCCAGTACTTC. Its translation: CASSYGAGGQTQYF.

The chain has TRBV24-1 and TRBJ2-4, with TRBD1 identical over 8 bases. V was clipped by 4 bases and J by 3 bases; unmatched bases: 7. The germline V gene has CDR1 KGHDR and CDR2 SFDVKD. The CDR3 runs 16 residues. The CDR3 DNA sequence: TGTGCCACCAGTGACAAGCCACAGGGGGTCAAAAACATTCAGTACTTC. Amino acids: CATSDKPQGVKNIQYF.